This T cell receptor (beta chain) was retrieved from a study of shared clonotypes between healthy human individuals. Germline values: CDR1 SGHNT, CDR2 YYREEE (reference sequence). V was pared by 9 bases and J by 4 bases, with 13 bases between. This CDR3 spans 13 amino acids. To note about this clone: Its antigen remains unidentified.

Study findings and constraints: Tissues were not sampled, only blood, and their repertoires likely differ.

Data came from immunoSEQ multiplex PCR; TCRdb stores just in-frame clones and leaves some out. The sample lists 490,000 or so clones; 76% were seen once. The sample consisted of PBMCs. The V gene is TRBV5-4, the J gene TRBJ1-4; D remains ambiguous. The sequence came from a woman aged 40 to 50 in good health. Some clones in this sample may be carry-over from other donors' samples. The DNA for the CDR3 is TGTGCCACCTCCCAGGCTTTTAATGAAAAACTGTTTTTT. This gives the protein CATSQAFNEKLFF.